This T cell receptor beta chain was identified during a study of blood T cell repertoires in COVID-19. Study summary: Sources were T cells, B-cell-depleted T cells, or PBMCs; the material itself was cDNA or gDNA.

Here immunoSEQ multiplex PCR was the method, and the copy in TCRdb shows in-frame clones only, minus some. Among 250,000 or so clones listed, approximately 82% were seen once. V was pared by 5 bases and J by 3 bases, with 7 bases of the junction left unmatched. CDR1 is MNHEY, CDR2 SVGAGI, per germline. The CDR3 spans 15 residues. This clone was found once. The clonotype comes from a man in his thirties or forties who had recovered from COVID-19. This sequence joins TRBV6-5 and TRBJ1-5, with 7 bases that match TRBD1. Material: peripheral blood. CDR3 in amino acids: CASSPNRGNNQPQHF. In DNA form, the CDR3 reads TGTGCCAGCAGTCCTAACAGGGGAAACAATCAGCCCCAGCATTTT.